One T cell receptor (beta chain) is described in this entry. Its target is not known. An end of the junction does not agree with germline; a read error may underlie this. The source of the sample is a study of T cells after yellow fever vaccination. Across the study: Low-cell-number fractions underwent preparation using SMART-Seq v4 Ultra Low Input.

TCRdb recomputed calls from the 5' RACE reads with MiXCR, one row per CDR3 protein. The table shows about 330,000 distinct CDR3 sequences, with 8.1% occurring only once. This CDR3 has 16 amino acids. Germline loops: CDR1 SGHTA, CDR2 FQGNSA. The study's findings and limits: The booster response re-showed most primary clones: approximately 95% CD4, approximately 90% CD8.

The genes are TRBV7-2 and TRBJ2-7, with D possibly matching TRBD1 (5 bases). The sequence came from a man aged 18 to 29 who received the YFV17D yellow fever vaccine. Sequenced material: PBMCs, taken approximately 40 days after the first yellow fever vaccination. The chain's CDR3 is CSSSPEPLTASYEQYF. CDR3 sequence (DNA): TGTTCCAGCAGCCCCGAACCGTTGACAGCTTCCTACGAGCAGTACTTC. Variable domain in full (rest from reference TRBV7-2 and TRBJ2-7): GAGVSQSPSNKVTEKGKDVELRCDPISGHTALYWYRQSLGQGLEFLIYFQGNSAPDKSGLPSDRFSAERTGGSVSTLTIQRTQQEDSAVYLCSSSPEPLTASYEQYFGPGTRLTVT.